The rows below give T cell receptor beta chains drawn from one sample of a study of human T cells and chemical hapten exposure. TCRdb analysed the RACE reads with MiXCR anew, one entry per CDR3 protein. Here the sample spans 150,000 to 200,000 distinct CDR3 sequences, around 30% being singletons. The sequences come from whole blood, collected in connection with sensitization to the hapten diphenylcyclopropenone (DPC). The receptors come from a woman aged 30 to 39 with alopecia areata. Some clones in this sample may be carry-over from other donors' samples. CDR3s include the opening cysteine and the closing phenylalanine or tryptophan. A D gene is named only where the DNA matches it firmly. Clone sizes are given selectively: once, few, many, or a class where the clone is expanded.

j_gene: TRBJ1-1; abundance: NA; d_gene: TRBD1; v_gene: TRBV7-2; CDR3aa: CASSQSGQAATEAFF; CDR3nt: TGTGCCAGCAGCCAATCTGGACAGGCCGCCACTGAAGCTTTCTTT
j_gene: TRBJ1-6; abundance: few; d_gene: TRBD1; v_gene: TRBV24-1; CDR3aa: CAKTRDRENSPLHF; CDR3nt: TGTGCCAAAACAAGGGACAGGGAGAATTCACCCCTCCACTTT
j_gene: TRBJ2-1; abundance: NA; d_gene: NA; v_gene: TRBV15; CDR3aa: CATSRGTFGNEQFF; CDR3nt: TGTGCCACCAGCAGAGGGACCTTCGGCAATGAGCAGTTCTTC
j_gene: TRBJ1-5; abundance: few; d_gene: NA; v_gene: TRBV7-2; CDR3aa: CASSSYNQPQHF; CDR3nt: TGTGCCAGCAGCTCCTACAATCAGCCCCAGCATTTT
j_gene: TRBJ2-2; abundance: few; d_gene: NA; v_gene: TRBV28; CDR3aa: CASSTAGALTGELFF; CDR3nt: TGTGCCAGCAGTACGGCGGGGGCCCTCACCGGGGAGCTGTTTTTT
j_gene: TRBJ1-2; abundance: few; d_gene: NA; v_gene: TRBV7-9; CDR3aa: CASSLDPNFGYTF; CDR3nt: TGTGCCAGCAGCTTAGACCCAAATTTTGGCTACACCTTC
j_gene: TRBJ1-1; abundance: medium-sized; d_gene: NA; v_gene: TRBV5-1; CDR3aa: CASSLARKAKAFF; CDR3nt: TGCGCCAGCAGCTTGGCCCGCAAGGCTAAAGCTTTCTTT
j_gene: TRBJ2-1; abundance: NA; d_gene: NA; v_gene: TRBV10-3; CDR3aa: CAISLTSGDEQFF; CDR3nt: TGTGCCATTTCCTTGACTAGTGGAGATGAGCAGTTCTTC
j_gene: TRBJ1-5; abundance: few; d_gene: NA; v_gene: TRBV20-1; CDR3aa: CSARAEGVQPQHF; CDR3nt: TGCAGTGCTAGAGCTGAGGGGGTTCAGCCCCAGCATTTT
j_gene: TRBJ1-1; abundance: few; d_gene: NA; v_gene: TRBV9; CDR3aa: CASSVRGDNTEAFF; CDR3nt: TGTGCCAGCAGCGTTAGGGGAGACAACACTGAAGCTTTCTTT
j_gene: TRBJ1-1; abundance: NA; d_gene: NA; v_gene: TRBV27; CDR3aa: CASSLGPLNTEAFF; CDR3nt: TGTGCCAGCAGTTTAGGGCCACTGAACACTGAAGCTTTCTTT
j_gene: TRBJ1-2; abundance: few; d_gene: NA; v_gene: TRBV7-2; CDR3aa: CASSPVWVVQQDYGYTF; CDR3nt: TGTGCCAGCAGCCCAGTTTGGGTAGTTCAGCAAGACTATGGCTACACCTTC
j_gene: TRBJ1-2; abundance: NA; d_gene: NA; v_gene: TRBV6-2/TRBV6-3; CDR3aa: CASSSTVNYGYTF; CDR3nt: TGTGCCAGCAGTTCGACCGTTAACTATGGCTACACCTTC
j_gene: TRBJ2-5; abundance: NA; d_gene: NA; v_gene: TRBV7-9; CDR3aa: CASSLAGGLVETQYF; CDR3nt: TGTGCCAGCAGCCTGGCAGGGGGGCTTGTAGAGACCCAGTACTTC
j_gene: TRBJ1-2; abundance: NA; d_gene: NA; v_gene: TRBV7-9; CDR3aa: CASSIDSHYGYTF; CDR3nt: TGTGCCAGCAGTATTGACAGTCACTATGGCTACACCTTC
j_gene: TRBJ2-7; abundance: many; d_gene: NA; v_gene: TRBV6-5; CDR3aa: CASRRDSLSSYEQYF; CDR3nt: TGTGCCAGCAGACGCGACAGTCTTAGCTCCTACGAGCAGTACTTC
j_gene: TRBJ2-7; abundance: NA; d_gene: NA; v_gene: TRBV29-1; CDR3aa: CSVGTSESYEQYF; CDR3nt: TGCAGCGTTGGGACGTCCGAGTCTTACGAGCAGTACTTC
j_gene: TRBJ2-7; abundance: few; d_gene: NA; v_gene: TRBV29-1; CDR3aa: CSVEDGVSYEQYF; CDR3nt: TGCAGCGTTGAAGATGGGGTCTCCTACGAGCAGTACTTC
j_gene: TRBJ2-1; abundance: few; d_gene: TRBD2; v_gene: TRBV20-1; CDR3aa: CSARDGRSYNEQFF; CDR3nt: TGCAGTGCTAGAGACGGGAGGTCCTACAATGAGCAGTTCTTC
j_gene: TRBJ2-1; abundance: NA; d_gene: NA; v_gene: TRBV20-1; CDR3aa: CSARVGGANEQFF; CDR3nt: TGCAGTGCTAGGGTGGGGGGGGCCAATGAGCAGTTCTTC
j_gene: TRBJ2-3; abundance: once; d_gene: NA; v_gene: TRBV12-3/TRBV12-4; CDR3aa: CASSPREGSTDTQYF; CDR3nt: TGTGCCAGCAGTCCCCGTGAGGGGAGCACAGATACGCAGTATTTT
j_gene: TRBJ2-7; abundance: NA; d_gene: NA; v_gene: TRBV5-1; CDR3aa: CASSLDPPRPGEQYF; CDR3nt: TGCGCCAGCAGCTTGGATCCCCCGCGACCGGGGGAGCAGTACTTC
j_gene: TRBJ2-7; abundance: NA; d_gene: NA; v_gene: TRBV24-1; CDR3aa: CATSAGREDEQYF; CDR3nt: TGTGCCACCAGTGCCGGGCGCGAGGACGAGCAGTACTTC
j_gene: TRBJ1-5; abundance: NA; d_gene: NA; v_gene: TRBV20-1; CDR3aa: CSASVGSDQPQHF; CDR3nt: TGCAGTGCTAGCGTGGGATCCGATCAGCCCCAGCATTTT
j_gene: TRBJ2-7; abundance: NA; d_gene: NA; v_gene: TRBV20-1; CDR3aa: CSALYGAHEQYF; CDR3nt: TGCAGTGCTCTCTACGGGGCACACGAGCAGTACTTC
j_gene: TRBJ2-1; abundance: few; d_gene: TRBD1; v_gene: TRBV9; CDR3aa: CASSLDGTGGNEQFF; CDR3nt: TGTGCCAGCAGCTTAGACGGGACAGGGGGCAATGAGCAGTTCTTC
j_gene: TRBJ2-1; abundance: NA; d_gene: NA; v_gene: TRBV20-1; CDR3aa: CSARDIGTGSYNEQFF; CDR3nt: TGCAGTGCTAGAGATATCGGGACCGGCTCCTACAATGAGCAGTTCTTC
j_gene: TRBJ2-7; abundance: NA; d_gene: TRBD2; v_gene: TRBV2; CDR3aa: CASRASGVPYEQYF; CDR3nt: TGTGCCAGCAGAGCTAGCGGTGTTCCCTACGAGCAGTACTTC
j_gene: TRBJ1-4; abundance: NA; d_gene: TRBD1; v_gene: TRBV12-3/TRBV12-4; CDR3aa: CASSLQGVAEKLFF; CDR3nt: TGTGCCAGCAGTTTACAGGGGGTGGCTGAAAAACTGTTTTTT
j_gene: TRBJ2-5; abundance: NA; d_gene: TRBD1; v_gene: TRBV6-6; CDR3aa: CASRNTGGRETQYF; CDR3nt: TGTGCCAGCAGGAACACAGGGGGGCGGGAGACCCAGTACTTC
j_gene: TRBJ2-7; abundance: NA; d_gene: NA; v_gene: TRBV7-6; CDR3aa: CASSLEGLSYEQYF; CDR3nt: TGTGCCAGCAGCTTAGAAGGGCTGTCCTACGAGCAGTACTTC
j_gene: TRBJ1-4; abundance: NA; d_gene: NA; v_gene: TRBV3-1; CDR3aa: CASSQYVGGELFF; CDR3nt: TGTGCCAGCAGCCAATACGTCGGGGGAGAACTGTTTTTT
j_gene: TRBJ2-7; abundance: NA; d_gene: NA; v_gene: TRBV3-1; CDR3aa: CASSQATTGGQYF; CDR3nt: TGTGCCAGCAGCCAAGCAACGACAGGTGGGCAGTACTTC
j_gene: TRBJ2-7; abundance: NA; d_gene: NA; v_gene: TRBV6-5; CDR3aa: CASSYSWHSQSYEQYF; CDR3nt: TGTGCCAGCAGTTACTCTTGGCACTCTCAATCCTACGAGCAGTACTTC